The sequence of this TCR beta chain was determined in a study of T cell responses to AZD1222 COVID-19 vaccine. On this clone: As yet, its antigen is unknown.

Study-level points and caveats: Breadth and depth of Spike-specific TCRs rose after two AZD1222 doses. Reportedly, nearly half of unique spike TCRs recognized epitopes outside B.1.351/B.1.1.7 mutations.

Sequencing used immunoSEQ multiplex PCR; TCRdb keeps in-frame clones, though not all of them. The table records about 84,000 clones, around 85% of them present only once. The input for sequencing was peripheral blood, taken 28 days after the second AZD1222 dose. This sequence was found in an adult who received the AZD1222 COVID-19 vaccine.

Here the CDR3 reads CASRNTDTQYF. The CDR3 nucleotides read TGTGCCAGCCGAAATACAGATACGCAGTATTTT. J is TRBJ2-3 and V is TRBV27; D unresolved. This CDR3 region has 11 residues. Trimming took 8 bases from V and 3 from J, leaving 6 bases between them. In germline, CDR1 is MNHEY, CDR2 SMNVEV (reference sequence).